This T cell receptor beta chain was observed in a study of T cell responses to AZD1222 COVID-19 vaccine. Second-dose timings of about 4 or about 12 weeks were pooled. The CDR3 is 20 residues long. Using immunoSEQ multiplex PCR, the repertoire was profiled, and TCRdb retains in-frame clones only, with some absent. The repertoire holds tens of thousands of clones, about 92% seen once, with more than 4.5% in the top ten. V usage is TRBV12-2 and J usage is TRBJ2-7; the listed D gene, TRBD2, was not tested against the DNA. TRBV12-2 is a pseudogene. This clonotype was obtained from an adult who received the AZD1222 COVID-19 vaccine. This material consisted of peripheral blood, taken 28 days after the second AZD1222 dose. CDR3 protein: CASRLALGGSGRAPDYEQYF. The DNA of the CDR3 is TGTGCAAGTCGCTTAGCCCTAGGGGGTAGCGGGAGGGCCCCGGACTACGAGCAGTACTTC.